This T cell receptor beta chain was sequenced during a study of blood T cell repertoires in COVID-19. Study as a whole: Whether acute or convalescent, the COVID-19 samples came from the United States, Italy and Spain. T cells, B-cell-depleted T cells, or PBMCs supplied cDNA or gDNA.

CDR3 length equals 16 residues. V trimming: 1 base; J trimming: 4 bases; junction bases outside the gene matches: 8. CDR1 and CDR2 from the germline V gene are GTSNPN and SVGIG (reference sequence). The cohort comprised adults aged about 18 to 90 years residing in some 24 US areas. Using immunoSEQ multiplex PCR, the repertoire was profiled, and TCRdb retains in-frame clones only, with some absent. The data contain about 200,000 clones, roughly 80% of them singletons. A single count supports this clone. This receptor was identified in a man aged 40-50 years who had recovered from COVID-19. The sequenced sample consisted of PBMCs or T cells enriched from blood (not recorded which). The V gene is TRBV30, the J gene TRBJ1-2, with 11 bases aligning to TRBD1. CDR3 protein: CAWSDGQGARGYGYTF. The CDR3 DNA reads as TGTGCCTGGAGTGACGGACAGGGGGCGCGGGGCTATGGCTACACCTTC.